The 25 T cell receptor beta chains below come from one sample, sequenced in a study of T cell responses to AZD1222 COVID-19 vaccine. Some clones are missing from TCRdb's copy, which holds only in-frame ones; the method was immunoSEQ multiplex PCR. Among some 100,000 clones listed, roughly 84% were seen once. The source was peripheral blood, collected on day 0 of AZD1222 vaccination. The receptors originated from an adult in good health.

The V and J genes are TRBV7-2 and TRBJ2-6, with D hard to call. CDR1 and CDR2 (germline): SGHTA, FQGNSA. There are 16 residues in the CDR3. Trimming took 2 bases from V and 2 from J, leaving 10 bases between them. In DNA form, the CDR3 reads TGTGCCAGCAGCTTAACGGGCGCTCCTGGGGCCAACGTCCTGACTTTC. Translation: CASSLTGAPGANVLTF.

The CDR3 nucleotides read TGTGCCAGCAGCCTACGAACGGGAGCGGCCAAAAACATTCAGTACTTC. Encoded protein: CASSLRTGAAKNIQYF. The chain couples TRBV11-1 to TRBJ2-4, with D tentatively TRBD2 (6 bases). Germline V gene data show CDR1 as SGHAT and CDR2 as FQDESV (reference sequence). The CDR3 is made up of 16 amino acids. V lost 5 bases to trimming and J lost 1 base, with 15 bases between them.

This clone was counted a single time. The chain is built from TRBV28 and TRBJ2-3; D not certain. V lost 4 bases, J lost 3 bases, and 5 bases lay in between. Looked up from germline, CDR1 is MDHEN and CDR2 is SYDVKM. The CDR3 runs 12 residues. The chain's CDR3 is CASSSLTDTQYF. The CDR3 DNA reads as TGTGCCAGCAGTTCCCTTACAGATACGCAGTATTTT.

This rearrangement joins TRBV6-5 to TRBJ1-2; 9 positions match TRBD1. The V gene end was trimmed by 2 bases and the J gene end by 3 bases; junction bases not matched to a gene: 1. The CDR3 consists of 14 residues. Germline V gene data show CDR1 as MNHEY and CDR2 as SVGAGI. CDR3 nucleotide sequence: TGTGCCAGCAGTTACGGGGACAGGGACTATGGCTACACCTTC. Residues: CASSYGDRDYGYTF.

The chain uses TRBV5-4 and TRBJ2-3; either TRBD1 or TRBD2 may fit D (6 bases each). V was shortened by 4 bases and J by 0 bases, with 12 bases between the two germline ends. The CDR3 length is 15 residues. Germline V gene lookup returns CDR1 SGHNT and CDR2 YYREEE (reference sequence). The CDR3 region has the DNA TGTGCCAGCAGCCCCAGGGGAGGTAGCACAGATACGCAGTATTTT. Translated, it gives CASSPRGGSTDTQYF.

This chain connects TRBV9 to TRBJ1-5, with unresolved D. V was pared by 0 bases and J by 4 bases, with 8 bases between. CDR1 and CDR2 (germline): SGDLS, YYNGEE. The CDR3 runs to 14 residues. The CDR3 region is CASSVGGYNQPQHF. The DNA of the CDR3 is TGTGCCAGCAGCGTAGGGGGTTATAATCAGCCCCAGCATTTT.

The chain employs TRBV11-2 and TRBJ1-3; unclear D gene. Trimming removed 0 bases from V and 0 bases from J, with 9 bases in between. CDR1 SGHAT and CDR2 FQNNGV come from the germline V gene. CDR3 length equals 16 residues. The CDR3: CASSLDLAVSGNTIYF. The CDR3 DNA reads TGTGCCAGCAGCTTAGATTTGGCGGTCTCTGGAAACACCATATATTTT.

This chain joins TRBV19 and TRBJ2-1; D unresolved. Trimming left V 5 bases short and J 5 bases short, with 10 bases between. CDR1 and CDR2 from the germline V gene are LNHDA and SQIVND (reference sequence). The CDR3 runs 13 residues. The CDR3 DNA sequence: TGTGCCAGTAGTGTGGGCCACAACAATGAGCAGTTCTTC. Translated: CASSVGHNNEQFF.

The V call is TRBV4-2, the J call TRBJ2-2; D is unclear. V was pared by 0 bases and J by 2 bases, with 7 bases between. The germline gives CDR1 LGHNA, CDR2 YNFKEQ. This CDR3 comprises 15 residues. The CDR3 spells CASSQDPVNTGELFF. The CDR3, as DNA: TGTGCCAGCAGCCAAGATCCCGTTAACACCGGGGAGCTGTTTTTT.

This clone was observed a few times. The chain recombines TRBV6-2 or TRBV6-3 with TRBJ2-1; TRBD2 matches 12 bases. The CDR3 is 16 amino acids. The V and J ends lost 3 bases and 5 bases, in that order; junction bases with no gene match: 5. The germline CDR1 and CDR2 sequences are MNHEY and SVGEGT. In DNA, the CDR3 is TGTGCCAGCAGTTATTTGGGACTAGCGGGTAACAATGAGCAGTTCTTC. This encodes CASSYLGLAGNNEQFF.

The chain links TRBV27 to TRBJ1-4; D gene unclear. V was trimmed by 2 bases and J by 8 bases, leaving 12 bases between them. The germline CDR1 and CDR2 sequences are MNHEY and SMNVEV (reference sequence). The CDR3 sequence is 14 residues long. In DNA, the CDR3 is TGTGCCAGCAGTTTAAACGGAGCGGGCGAAAAACTGTTTTTT. Protein sequence: CASSLNGAGEKLFF.

The chain couples TRBV19 to TRBJ1-5; D possibly corresponds to TRBD1 (5 bases). CDR3 length equals 14 residues. Trimming removed 2 bases at V and 5 bases at J, with 10 bases between. The V gene's germline CDR1 is LNHDA and CDR2 SQIVND (reference sequence). The CDR3 DNA reads TGTGCCAGTAGTATACAGGGTAGGGATCAGCCCCAGCATTTT. It yields the protein CASSIQGRDQPQHF.

V usage is TRBV4-3 and J usage is TRBJ2-1, with no clear D. The germline CDR1 and CDR2 sequences are LGHNA and YSLEER. The CDR3 is 15 residues long. V lost 0 bases and J lost 8, with 14 bases in between. The CDR3 here is CASSQDYRASDEQFF. The CDR3 coding sequence is TGCGCCAGCAGCCAAGATTACCGCGCATCGGATGAGCAGTTCTTC.

The chain carries TRBV19 and TRBJ1-1; 7 nucleotides line up with TRBD1. Per the germline V gene, CDR1 is LNHDA and CDR2 is SQIVND (reference sequence). Losses at the gene ends were 3 bases for V and 1 base for J; bases not matched to a gene: 5. CDR3 size: 15 residues. CDR3 sequence reads: CASSILRGRNTEAFF. DNA for the CDR3: TGTGCCAGTAGTATTCTCAGGGGGAGGAACACTGAAGCTTTCTTT.

V usage is TRBV28 and J usage is TRBJ1-2, with D perhaps TRBD1 (6 bases). V was pared by 3 bases and J by 7 bases, with 18 bases between. The length of the CDR3 is 15 residues. Germline-derived CDR1 and CDR2 are MDHEN and SYDVKM. The CDR3: CASSFTQGTRGGYTF. Here the CDR3 DNA reads TGTGCCAGCAGTTTTACCCAGGGGACGAGAGGTGGCTACACCTTC.

This clone showed up just a few times. Compared with germline, one end of the junction differs, possibly owing to a read error. The chain uses TRBV11-2 and TRBJ1-1, with D unresolved. CDR3 length: 11 amino acids. The V gene's germline CDR1 is SGHAT and CDR2 FQNNGV. CDR3 nucleotides: TGTGCCAGCAGATTAGACACTGAAGCTTTCTTT. Its translation: CASRLDTEAFF.

J is TRBJ1-2 and V is TRBV2; weak D call: TRBD1 (5 bases). Trimming took 8 bases from V and 2 from J, leaving 12 bases between them. The CDR3 has 13 amino acids. Germline V lookup: CDR1 SNHLY, CDR2 FYNNEI. CDR3 sequence: CASGQRTNYGYTF. CDR3 nucleotides: TGTGCCAGCGGACAAAGGACAAACTATGGCTACACCTTC.

This chain connects TRBV7-2 to TRBJ1-5; possibly TRBD1 for D (6 bases). The CDR3 runs to 13 residues. Germline V CDR1 and CDR2: SGHTA, FQGNSA. Trimming stripped 6 bases from V and 7 bases from J, with 13 bases between. This CDR3 is CASSYRVEQPQHF. CDR3 nucleotides: TGTGCCAGCAGTTACAGGGTTGAACAGCCCCAGCATTTT.

CDR3 sequence: CSAREAETQYF. CDR3 nucleotide sequence: TGCAGTGCCCGAGAGGCGGAGACCCAGTACTTC. This chain connects TRBV20-1 to TRBJ2-5; D remains ambiguous. Germline V gives CDR1 DFQATT, CDR2 SNEGSKA (reference sequence). V was pared by 6 bases and J by 5 bases, with 10 bases between. This CDR3 has 11 residues.

The rearrangement uses TRBV7-3 and TRBJ1-1; a weak D match, TRBD1 (5 bases). The length of the CDR3 is 14 residues. Germline V CDR1 and CDR2: SGHTA, FQGTGA. Trimming pared 2 bases from V and 3 bases from J, leaving 10 bases between. CDR3 in amino acids: CASSLAGLDTEAFF. CDR3 sequence (DNA): TGTGCCAGCAGCTTAGCGGGGCTTGACACTGAAGCTTTCTTT.

J is TRBJ1-5 and V is TRBV7-9; TRBD1 aligns across 7 bases. CDR1 and CDR2 (germline): SEHNR, FQNEAQ (reference sequence). The CDR3 is made up of 14 amino acids. The ends lost 5 bases at V and 5 bases at J; junction bases unmatched: 6. CDR3 protein: CASSANRGDQPQHF. The CDR3 nucleotides read TGTGCCAGCAGCGCGAACAGGGGAGATCAGCCCCAGCATTTT.

This rearrangement joins TRBV5-6 to TRBJ1-1, with TRBD1 identical over 8 bases. Germline V lookup: CDR1 SGHDT, CDR2 YYEEEE. The CDR3 is made up of 18 amino acids. J gave up 3 bases and V 3 bases, and 16 bases lay outside the gene matches. The CDR3 region has the DNA TGTGCCAGCAGCTCCCCGAATTATGACAGGGGATCGGACACTGAAGCTTTCTTT. Its translation: CASSSPNYDRGSDTEAFF.

The chain couples TRBV5-6 to TRBJ2-7; TRBD1 aligns across 7 bases. Germline trimming cut 7 bases from V and 4 bases from J; bases unmatched to any gene: 17. Per germline, CDR1 SGHDT and CDR2 YYEEEE. The CDR3 length is 16 residues. CDR3 residues: CASSSVGRQGRYEQYF. CDR3 nucleotide sequence: TGTGCCAGCTCCTCGGTGGGCAGACAGGGTAGGTACGAGCAGTACTTC.

This chain uses TRBV7-2 with TRBJ1-2, with D possibly being TRBD1 (6 bases). The CDR3 length is 15 residues. Germline V gene data show CDR1 as SGHTA and CDR2 as FQGNSA. V lost 5 bases and J lost 4, with 17 bases in between. This CDR3 reads CASSPRRGGSYGYTF. DNA for the CDR3: TGTGCCAGCAGCCCCAGACGCGGGGGCTCCTATGGCTACACCTTC.

Turning to this clone: One junction end disagrees with the germline gene, perhaps due to a read error. V and J are TRBV28 and TRBJ2-7; TRBD1 matches 9 bases. Germline V CDR1 and CDR2: MDHEN, SYDVKM. This CDR3 has 11 residues. The CDR3 sequence: CASRTTGGEDF. CDR3 bases: TGTGCCAGCAGAACAACAGGGGGCGAGGACTTC.